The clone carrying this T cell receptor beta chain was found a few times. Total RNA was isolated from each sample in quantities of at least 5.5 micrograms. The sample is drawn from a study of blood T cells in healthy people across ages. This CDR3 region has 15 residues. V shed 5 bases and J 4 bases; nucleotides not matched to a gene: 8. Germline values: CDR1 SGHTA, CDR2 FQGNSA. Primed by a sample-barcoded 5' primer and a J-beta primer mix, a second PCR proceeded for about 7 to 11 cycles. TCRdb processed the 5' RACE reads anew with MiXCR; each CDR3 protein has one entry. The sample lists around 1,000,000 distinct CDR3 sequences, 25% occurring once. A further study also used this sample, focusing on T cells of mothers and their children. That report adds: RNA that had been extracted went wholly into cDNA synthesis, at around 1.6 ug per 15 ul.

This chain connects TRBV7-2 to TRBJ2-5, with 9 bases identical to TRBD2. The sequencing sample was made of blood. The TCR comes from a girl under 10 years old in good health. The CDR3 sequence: CASSLNRAGGETQYF. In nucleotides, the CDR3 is TGTGCCAGCAGCCTAAACCGAGCGGGGGGAGAGACCCAGTACTTC.